This T cell receptor beta chain was sequenced in a study of T-cell memory formation after mild COVID-19. Findings and caveats of the study: The finding that pre-infection memory included some responding clones suggested that cross-reactive memory joined.

Worth noting for this clonotype: Its specificity is unknown.

The CDR3 sequence is 13 residues long. Trimming shortened V by 5 bases and J by 2 bases, and 10 bases separated the two germline ends. TCRdb used MiXCR to reprocess the 5' RACE reads, holding one entry per CDR3 protein. This table holds roughly 410,000 distinct CDR3 sequences, 20% to 25% found once. This TCR derives from an adult woman who had mild COVID-19 (a few samples of this study predate the infection). Cell type and time point are not known. The V call is TRBV12-3 or TRBV12-4, the J call TRBJ2-7, with unresolved D. Sample: PBMCs or a T cell subset sorted from them (not recorded which). The CDR3 spells CASSASTTYEQYF. CDR3 nucleotide sequence: TGTGCCAGCAGTGCCTCTACCACCTACGAGCAGTACTTC.